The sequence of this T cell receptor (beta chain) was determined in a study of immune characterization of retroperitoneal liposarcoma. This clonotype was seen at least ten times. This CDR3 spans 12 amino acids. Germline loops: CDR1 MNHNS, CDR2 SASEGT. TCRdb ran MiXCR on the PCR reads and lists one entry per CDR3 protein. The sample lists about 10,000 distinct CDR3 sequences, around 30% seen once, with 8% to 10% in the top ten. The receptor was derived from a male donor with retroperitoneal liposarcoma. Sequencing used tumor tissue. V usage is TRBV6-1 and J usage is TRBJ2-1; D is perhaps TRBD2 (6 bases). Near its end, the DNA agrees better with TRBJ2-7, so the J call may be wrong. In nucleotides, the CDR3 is TGTGCCAGCAGTCCATCGGGAGATGAGCAGTACTTC. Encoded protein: CASSPSGDEQYF.